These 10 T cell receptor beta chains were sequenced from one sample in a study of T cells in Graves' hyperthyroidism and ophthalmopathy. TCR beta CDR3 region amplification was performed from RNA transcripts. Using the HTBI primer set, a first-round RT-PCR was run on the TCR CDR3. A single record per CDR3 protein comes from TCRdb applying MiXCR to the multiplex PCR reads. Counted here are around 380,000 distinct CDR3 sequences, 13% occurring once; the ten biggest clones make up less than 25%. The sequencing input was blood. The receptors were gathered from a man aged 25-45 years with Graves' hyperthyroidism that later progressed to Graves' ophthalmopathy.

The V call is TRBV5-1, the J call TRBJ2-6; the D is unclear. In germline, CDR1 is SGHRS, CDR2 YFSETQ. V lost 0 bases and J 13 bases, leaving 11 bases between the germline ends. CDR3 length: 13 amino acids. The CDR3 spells CASSLVAAEVLTF. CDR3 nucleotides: TGCGCCAGCAGCTTGGTGGCGGCCGAGGTCCTGACTTTC.

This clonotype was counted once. The CDR3 DNA reads as TGTGCCAGCAGTTACGACCCCGCCCGGGGCAGGGGAGATGGCTACACCTTC. This translates into CASSYDPARGRGDGYTF. The chain employs TRBV6-5 and TRBJ1-2, with D possibly matching TRBD1 (6 bases). Germline V lookup: CDR1 MNHEY, CDR2 SVGAGI. V gave up 2 bases and J gave up 6 bases, with 22 bases separating them. CDR3 length: 17 residues.

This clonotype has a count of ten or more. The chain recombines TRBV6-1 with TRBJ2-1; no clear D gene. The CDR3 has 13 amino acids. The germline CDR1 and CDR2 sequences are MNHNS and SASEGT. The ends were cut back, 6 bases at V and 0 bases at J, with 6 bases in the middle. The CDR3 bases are TGTGCCAGCAGATTCGGCTCCTACAATGAGCAGTTCTTC. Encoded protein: CASRFGSYNEQFF.

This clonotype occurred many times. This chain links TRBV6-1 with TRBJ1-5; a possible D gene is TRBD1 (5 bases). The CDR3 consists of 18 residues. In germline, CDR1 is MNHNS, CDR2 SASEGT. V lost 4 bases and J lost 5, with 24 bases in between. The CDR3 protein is CASSATRQGSPPDQPQHF. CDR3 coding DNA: TGTGCCAGCAGTGCGACCCGGCAGGGAAGCCCTCCAGATCAGCCCCAGCATTTT.

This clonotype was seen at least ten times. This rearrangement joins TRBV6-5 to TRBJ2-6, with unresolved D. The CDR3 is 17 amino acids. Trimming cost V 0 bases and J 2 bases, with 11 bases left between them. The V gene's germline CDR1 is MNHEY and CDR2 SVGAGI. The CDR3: CASSYSNPLTGANVLTF. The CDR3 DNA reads TGTGCCAGCAGTTACTCGAACCCCTTGACTGGGGCCAACGTCCTGACTTTC.

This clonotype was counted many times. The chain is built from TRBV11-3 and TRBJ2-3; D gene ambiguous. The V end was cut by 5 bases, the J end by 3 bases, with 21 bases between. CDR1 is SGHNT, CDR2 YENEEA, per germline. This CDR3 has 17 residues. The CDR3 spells CASSPDLAPRATDTQYF. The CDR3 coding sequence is TGTGCCAGCAGCCCGGATTTGGCACCTCGAGCGACAGATACGCAGTATTTT.

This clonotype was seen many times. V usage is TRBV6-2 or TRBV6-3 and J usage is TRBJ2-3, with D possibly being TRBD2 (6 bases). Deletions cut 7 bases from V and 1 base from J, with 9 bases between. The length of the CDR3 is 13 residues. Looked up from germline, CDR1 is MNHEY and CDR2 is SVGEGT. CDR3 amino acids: CASTPGGTDTQYF. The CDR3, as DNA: TGTGCCAGCACCCCGGGGGGCACAGATACGCAGTATTTT.

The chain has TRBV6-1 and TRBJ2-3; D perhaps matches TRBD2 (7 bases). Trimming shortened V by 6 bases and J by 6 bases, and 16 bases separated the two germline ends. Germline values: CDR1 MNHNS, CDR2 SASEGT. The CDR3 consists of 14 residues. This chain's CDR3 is CASSNRDYQDTQYF. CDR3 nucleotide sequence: TGTGCCAGCAGCAACAGGGACTACCAGGATACGCAGTATTTT.

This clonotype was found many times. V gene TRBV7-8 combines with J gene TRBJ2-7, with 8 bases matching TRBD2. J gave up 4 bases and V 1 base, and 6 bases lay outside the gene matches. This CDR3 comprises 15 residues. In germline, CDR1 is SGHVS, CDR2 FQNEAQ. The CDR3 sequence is CASSLVPGLEYEQYF. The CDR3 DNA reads TGTGCCAGCAGCTTAGTCCCGGGACTAGAGTACGAGCAGTACTTC.

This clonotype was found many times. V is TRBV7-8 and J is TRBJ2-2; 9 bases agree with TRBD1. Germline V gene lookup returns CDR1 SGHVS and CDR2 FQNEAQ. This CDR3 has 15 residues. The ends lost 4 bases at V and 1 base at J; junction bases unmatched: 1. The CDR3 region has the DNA TGTGCCAGCAGCTGGGACAGGGTGAACACCGGGGAGCTGTTTTTT. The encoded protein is CASSWDRVNTGELFF.